A single T cell receptor beta chain is shown here with its context. This specimen comes from a study of blood T cell repertoires in COVID-19. With V trimmed by 7 bases and J by 3 bases, 4 bases remained unmatched. CDR3 length equals 15 residues. Germline loops: CDR1 LNHDA, CDR2 SQIVND (reference sequence). The repertoire was sequenced with immunoSEQ multiplex PCR; TCRdb's copy has only in-frame clones and lacks some. The sample contains 46,000 or so clones, 90% of which appear only once. The genes are TRBV19 and TRBJ2-2, with 11 bases aligning to TRBD2. This clonotype originated in a man aged 70-80 years with active COVID-19. The sequenced material came from peripheral blood. The CDR3 reads CASTALAGDTGELFF. As DNA, the CDR3 is TGTGCCAGTACAGCACTAGCGGGGGACACCGGGGAGCTGTTTTTT.